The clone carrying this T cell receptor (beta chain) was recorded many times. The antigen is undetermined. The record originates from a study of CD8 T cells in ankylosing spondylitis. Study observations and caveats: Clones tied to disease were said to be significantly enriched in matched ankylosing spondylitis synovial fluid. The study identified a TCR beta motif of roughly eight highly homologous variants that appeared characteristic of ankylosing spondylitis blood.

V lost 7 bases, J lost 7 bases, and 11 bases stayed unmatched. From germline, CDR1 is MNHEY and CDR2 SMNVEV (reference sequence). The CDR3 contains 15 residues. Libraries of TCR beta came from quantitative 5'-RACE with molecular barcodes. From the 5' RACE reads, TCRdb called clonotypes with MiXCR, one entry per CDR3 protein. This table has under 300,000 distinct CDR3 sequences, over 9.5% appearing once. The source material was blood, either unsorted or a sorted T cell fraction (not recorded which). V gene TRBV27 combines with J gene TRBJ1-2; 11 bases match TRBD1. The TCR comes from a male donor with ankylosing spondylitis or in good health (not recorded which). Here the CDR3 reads CASTSALGQGVGYTF. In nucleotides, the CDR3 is TGTGCCAGCACCAGTGCCCTGGGACAGGGGGTTGGCTACACCTTC.